Presented here are 10 T cell receptor beta chains from one specimen sequenced in a study of lymphopenia after photon versus proton radiotherapy. Method: immunoSEQ multiplex PCR; TCRdb's copy keeps in-frame clones and lacks some. Of around 160,000 clones in the sample, around nine tenths were seen once. The sample consisted of peripheral blood, taken from a patient treated with photon-based radiotherapy. The receptor source for this set is a man aged 45-65 years with gastric cancer.

V gene TRBV28 combines with J gene TRBJ1-2, with 12 bases fitting TRBD1. Per the germline V gene, CDR1 is MDHEN and CDR2 is SYDVKM. V lost 3 bases, J lost 7 bases, and 3 bases stayed unmatched. The CDR3 is 14 amino acids. The CDR3 DNA follows: TGTGCCAGCAGTTTGGGACAGGGGGCAGGTGGCTACACCTTC. Encoded protein: CASSLGQGAGGYTF.

With regard to this clone: One end of the junction fails to match germline, which may point to a read error. The rearrangement uses TRBV6-1 and TRBJ2-7; no clear D gene. Germline assignment: CDR1 MNHNS and CDR2 SASEGT. This CDR3 has 10 residues. The CDR3 sequence is CASSESRQMF. The DNA for the CDR3 is TGTGCCAGCAGTGAATCACGGCAGATGTTC.

The chain links TRBV7-6 to TRBJ2-5, with 8 bases fitting TRBD1. Germline V gives CDR1 SGHVS, CDR2 FNYEAQ. This CDR3 has 16 residues. Trimming cost V 5 bases and J 3 bases; bases outside gene matches: 11. The DNA for the CDR3 is TGTGCCAGCAGCGTACTATCGGGACAGGCGGAAGAGACCCAGTACTTC. It yields the protein CASSVLSGQAEETQYF.

This clone has a single count. This sample also contains other DNA sequences that code for the same CDR3. The rearrangement links TRBV5-6 to TRBJ1-1; 7 nucleotides align to TRBD1. The J segment lost 5 bases and the V segment lost 0 bases, leaving 4 bases of the junction unmatched. Germline CDR1 and CDR2: SGHDT and YYEEEE. CDR3 size: 14 residues. DNA for the CDR3: TGTGCCAGCAGCTTGGTGGCAGGGGGTACTGAAGCTTTCTTT. This gives the protein CASSLVAGGTEAFF.

The table lists this clone with a few counts. This sequence joins TRBV29-1 and TRBJ1-1; 9 nucleotides align to TRBD1. Losses at the gene ends were 3 bases for V and 4 bases for J; bases not matched to a gene: 6. Germline V gene lookup returns CDR1 SQVTM and CDR2 ANQGSEA. CDR3 length: 14 amino acids. The CDR3 DNA follows: TGCAGCGTTGAGAACAGGGGGCGCTTCACTGAAGCTTTCTTT. This sequence encodes CSVENRGRFTEAFF.

The chain uses TRBV19 and TRBJ2-1; no reliable D call. The CDR3 loop spans 14 amino acids. Trimming cost V 5 bases and J 6 bases, with 14 bases left between them. Germline V gives CDR1 LNHDA, CDR2 SQIVND (reference sequence). The CDR3: CASSEPAYINEQFF. The DNA of the CDR3 is TGTGCCAGTAGTGAGCCGGCCTATATCAATGAGCAGTTCTTC.

This clone was counted between two and nine times. The gene calls are TRBV6-6 and TRBJ1-2; D uncertain. V lost 7 bases and J lost 4, with 19 bases in between. Germline CDR1 is MNHNY and CDR2 is SVGAGI (reference sequence). CDR3 length: 15 residues. CDR3 coding DNA: TGTGCCAGCAATCCCAGCGAGTATAACCTCTATGGCTACACCTTC. Encoded protein: CASNPSEYNLYGYTF.

The rearrangement joins TRBV27 to TRBJ2-7; D could derive from TRBD1 or TRBD2 (6 bases each). In germline, CDR1 is MNHEY, CDR2 SMNVEV (reference sequence). V shed 5 bases and J shed 0 bases, with 20 bases lying between them. There are 17 residues in the CDR3. This CDR3 is CASSEEGVGSGSYEQYF. CDR3 sequence (DNA): TGTGCCAGCAGTGAAGAGGGGGTCGGTAGCGGCTCCTACGAGCAGTACTTC.

The chain employs TRBV7-8 and TRBJ2-5; D may be TRBD2 (6 bases). This CDR3 comprises 13 residues. Germline-derived CDR1 and CDR2 are SGHVS and FQNEAQ. Trimming pared 2 bases from V and 5 bases from J, leaving 9 bases between. CDR3 bases: TGTGCCAGCAGCTTAAGACTAGACGAGACCCAGTACTTC. Amino acid sequence: CASSLRLDETQYF.

This clone has just a few counts. This chain joins TRBV7-8 and TRBJ2-1; 7 bases line up with TRBD1. Germline CDR1 is SGHVS and CDR2 is FQNEAQ. The CDR3 covers 13 residues. Germline trimming cut 5 bases from V and 4 bases from J; bases unmatched to any gene: 2. CDR3 amino acids: CASSPQGYNEQFF. Written as DNA, the CDR3 is TGTGCCAGCAGCCCACAGGGGTACAATGAGCAGTTCTTC.